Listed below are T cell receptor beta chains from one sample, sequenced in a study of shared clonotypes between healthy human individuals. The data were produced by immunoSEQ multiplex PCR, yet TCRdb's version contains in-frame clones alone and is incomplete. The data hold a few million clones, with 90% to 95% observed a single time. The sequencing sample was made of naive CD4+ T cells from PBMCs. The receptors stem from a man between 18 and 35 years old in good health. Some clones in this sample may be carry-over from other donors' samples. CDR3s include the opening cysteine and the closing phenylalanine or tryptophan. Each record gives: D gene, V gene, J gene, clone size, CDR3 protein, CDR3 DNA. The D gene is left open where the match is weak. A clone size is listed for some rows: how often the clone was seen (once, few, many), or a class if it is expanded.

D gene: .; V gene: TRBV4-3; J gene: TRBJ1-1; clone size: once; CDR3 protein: CASSHKTPAGKNTEAFF; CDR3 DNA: TGCGCCAGCAGCCACAAGACCCCGGCAGGGAAGAACACTGAAGCTTTCTTT
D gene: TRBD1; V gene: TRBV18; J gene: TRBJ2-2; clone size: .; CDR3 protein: CASSPRTGNTGELFF; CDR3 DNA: TGTGCCAGCTCACCACGGACAGGGAACACCGGGGAGCTGTTTTTT
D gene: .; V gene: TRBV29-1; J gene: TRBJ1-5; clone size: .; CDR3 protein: CSVSGINQPQHF; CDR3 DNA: TGCAGCGTTTCAGGTATCAATCAGCCCCAGCATTTT
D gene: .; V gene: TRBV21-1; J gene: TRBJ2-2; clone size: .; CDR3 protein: CASSQESRIRDRKNTGELFF; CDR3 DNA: TGTGCCAGCAGTCAAGAAAGTCGGATCCGGGACAGGAAGAACACCGGGGAGCTGTTTTTT
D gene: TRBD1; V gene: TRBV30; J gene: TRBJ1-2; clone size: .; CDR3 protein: CAWSTRGDYGYTF; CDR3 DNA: TGTGCCTGGAGTACCAGGGGGGACTATGGCTACACCTTC
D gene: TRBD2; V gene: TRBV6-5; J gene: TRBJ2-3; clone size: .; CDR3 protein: CASSYQAGAGDTQYF; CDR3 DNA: TGTGCCAGCAGTTACCAAGCGGGAGCCGGTGATACGCAGTATTTT
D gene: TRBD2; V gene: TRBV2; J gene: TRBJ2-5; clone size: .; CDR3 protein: CASSVSPSGMDTQETQYF; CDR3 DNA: TGTGCCAGCAGTGTTTCTCCCAGCGGGATGGATACCCAAGAGACCCAGTACTTC
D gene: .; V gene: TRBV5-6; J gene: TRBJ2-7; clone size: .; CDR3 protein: CASSIYPNYEQYF; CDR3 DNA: TGTGCCAGCAGCATCTACCCAAACTACGAGCAGTACTTC
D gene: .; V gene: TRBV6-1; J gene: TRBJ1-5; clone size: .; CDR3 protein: CASSERGGEPQHF; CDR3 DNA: TGTGCCAGCAGTGAGCGGGGCGGGGAGCCCCAGCATTTT
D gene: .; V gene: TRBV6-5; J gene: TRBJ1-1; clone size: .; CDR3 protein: CASTWTVEGTEAFF; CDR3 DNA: TGTGCCAGCACCTGGACTGTCGAAGGCACTGAAGCTTTCTTT
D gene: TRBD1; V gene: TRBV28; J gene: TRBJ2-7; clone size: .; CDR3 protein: CATNRGEQYF; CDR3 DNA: TGTGCCACCAACAGGGGCGAGCAGTACTTC
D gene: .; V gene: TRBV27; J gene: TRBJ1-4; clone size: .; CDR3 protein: CASTNVNEKLFF; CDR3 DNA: TGTGCCAGCACAAACGTTAATGAAAAACTGTTTTTT
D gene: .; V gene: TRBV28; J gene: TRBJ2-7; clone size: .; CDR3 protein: CASSLNGEQYF; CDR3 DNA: TGTGCCAGCAGTTTAAATGGCGAGCAGTACTTC
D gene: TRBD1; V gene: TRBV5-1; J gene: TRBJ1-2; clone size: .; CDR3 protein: CASSLEGASVYGYTF; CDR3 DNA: TGCGCCAGCAGCTTGGAGGGGGCGAGCGTCTATGGCTACACCTTC
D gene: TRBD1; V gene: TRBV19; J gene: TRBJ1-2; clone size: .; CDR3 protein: CASSPGQGRNYGYTF; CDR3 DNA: TGTGCCAGTAGTCCGGGACAGGGCCGTAACTATGGCTACACCTTC
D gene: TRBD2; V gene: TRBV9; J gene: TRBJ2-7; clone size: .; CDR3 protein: CASPFSGRAREQYF; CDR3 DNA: TGTGCCAGCCCGTTTAGCGGGAGGGCCCGGGAGCAGTACTTC
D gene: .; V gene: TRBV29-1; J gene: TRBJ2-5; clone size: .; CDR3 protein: CSVDRLAGGPQETQYF; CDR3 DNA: TGCAGCGTGGACCGACTAGCAGGGGGCCCCCAAGAGACCCAGTACTTC
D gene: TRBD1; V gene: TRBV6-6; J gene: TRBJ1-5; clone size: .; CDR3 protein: CASSSGTGVDQPQHF; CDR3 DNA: TGTGCCAGCAGTTCCGGGACAGGGGTTGATCAGCCCCAGCATTTT
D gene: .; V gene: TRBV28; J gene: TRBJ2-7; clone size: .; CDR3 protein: CASSFSGTSYEQYF; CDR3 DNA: TGTGCCAGCAGTTTTTCGGGAACCTCCTACGAGCAGTACTTC
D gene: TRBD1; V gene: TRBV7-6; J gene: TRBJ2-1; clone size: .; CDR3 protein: CASSHRGEQFF; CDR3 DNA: TGTGCCAGCAGTCACAGGGGTGAGCAGTTCTTC
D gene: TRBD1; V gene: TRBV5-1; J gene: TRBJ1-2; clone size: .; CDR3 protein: CASSLGTGAYGYTF; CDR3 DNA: TGCGCCAGCAGCTTAGGGACAGGGGCTTATGGCTACACCTTC
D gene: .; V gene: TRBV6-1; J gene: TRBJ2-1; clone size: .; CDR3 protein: CASSALPTARINNEQFF; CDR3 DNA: TGTGCCAGCAGTGCACTCCCGACAGCTCGCATCAACAATGAGCAGTTCTTC
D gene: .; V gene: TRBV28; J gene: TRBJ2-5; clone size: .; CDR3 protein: CASSRRTQETQYF; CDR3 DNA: TGTGCCAGCAGCCGCAGAACTCAAGAGACCCAGTACTTC
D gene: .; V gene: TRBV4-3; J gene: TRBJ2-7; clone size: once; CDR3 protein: CASSQQGLKGYEQYF; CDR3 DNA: TGCGCCAGCAGCCAACAGGGTTTAAAGGGTTACGAGCAGTACTTC
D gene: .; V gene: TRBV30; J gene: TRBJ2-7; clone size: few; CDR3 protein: CAWNKAYEQYF; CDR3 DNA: TGTGCCTGGAATAAGGCCTACGAGCAGTACTTC
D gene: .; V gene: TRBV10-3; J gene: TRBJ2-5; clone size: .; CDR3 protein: CAISDMTEETQYF; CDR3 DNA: TGTGCCATCAGTGATATGACGGAAGAGACCCAGTACTTC
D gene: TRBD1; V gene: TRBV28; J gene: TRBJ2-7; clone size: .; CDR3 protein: CASSSLAGTGRHEQYF; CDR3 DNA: TGTGCCAGCAGTTCACTCGCCGGGACAGGGAGACACGAGCAGTACTTC
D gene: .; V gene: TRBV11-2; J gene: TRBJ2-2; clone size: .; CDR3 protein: CASSKWGSQTGELFF; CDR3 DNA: TGTGCCAGCAGCAAGTGGGGGAGTCAGACCGGGGAGCTGTTTTTT
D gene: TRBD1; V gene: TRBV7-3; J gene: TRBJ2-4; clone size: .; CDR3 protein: CASSRTGEENIQYF; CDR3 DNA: TGTGCCAGCAGCCGGACAGGGGAGGAAAACATTCAGTACTTC
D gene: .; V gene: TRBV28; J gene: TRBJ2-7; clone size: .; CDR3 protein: CASSPPPGSADYEQYF; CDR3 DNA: TGTGCCAGCAGTCCACCTCCGGGGTCAGCAGACTACGAGCAGTACTTC
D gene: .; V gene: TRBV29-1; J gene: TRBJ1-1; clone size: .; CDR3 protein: CSVRGRNLGTEAFF; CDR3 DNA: TGCAGCGTCCGGGGGCGTAATCTAGGCACTGAAGCTTTCTTT
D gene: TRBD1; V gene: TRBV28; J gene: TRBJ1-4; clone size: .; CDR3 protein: CASSTTGATNEKLFF; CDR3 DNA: TGTGCCAGCAGTACCACAGGGGCAACTAATGAAAAACTGTTTTTT
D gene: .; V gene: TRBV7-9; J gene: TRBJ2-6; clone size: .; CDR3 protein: CASSLVKGGANVLTF; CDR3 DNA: TGTGCCAGCAGCTTAGTAAAGGGTGGGGCCAACGTCCTGACTTTC
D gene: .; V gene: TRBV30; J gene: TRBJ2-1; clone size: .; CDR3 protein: CAWSVGLLNNEQFF; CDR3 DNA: TGTGCCTGGAGTGTAGGGCTTTTAAACAATGAGCAGTTCTTC
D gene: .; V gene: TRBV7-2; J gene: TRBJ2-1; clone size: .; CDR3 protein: CASSFGYEQFF; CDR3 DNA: TGTGCCAGCAGCTTTGGATATGAGCAGTTCTTC
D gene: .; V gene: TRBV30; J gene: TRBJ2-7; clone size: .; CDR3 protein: CAWSVRPGEQYF; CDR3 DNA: TGTGCCTGGAGTGTACGGCCCGGCGAGCAGTACTTC
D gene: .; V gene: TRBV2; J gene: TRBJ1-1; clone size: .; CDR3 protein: CASRQGWNTEAFF; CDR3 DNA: TGTGCCAGCAGACAGGGCTGGAACACTGAAGCTTTCTTT
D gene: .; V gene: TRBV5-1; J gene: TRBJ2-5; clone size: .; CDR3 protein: CASSLIGWNQETQYF; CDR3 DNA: TGCGCCAGCAGCTTGATTGGATGGAATCAAGAGACCCAGTACTTC
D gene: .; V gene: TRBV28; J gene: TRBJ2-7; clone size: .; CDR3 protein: CASSSGRHEQYF; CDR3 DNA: TGTGCCAGCAGTTCCGGGAGACACGAGCAGTACTTC
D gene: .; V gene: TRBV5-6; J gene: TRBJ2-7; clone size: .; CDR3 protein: CASSLFAQLLEQYF; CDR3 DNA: TGTGCCAGCAGCTTGTTTGCACAGCTCCTCGAGCAGTACTTC
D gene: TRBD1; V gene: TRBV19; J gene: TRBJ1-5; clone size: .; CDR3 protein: CASSISSRGSLYQPQHF; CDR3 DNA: TGTGCCAGTAGTATCTCGAGCAGGGGGTCACTGTATCAGCCCCAGCATTTT
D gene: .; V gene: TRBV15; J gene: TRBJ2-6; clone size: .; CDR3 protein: CATTTWGSSGANVLTF; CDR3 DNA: TGTGCCACCACCACCTGGGGTAGCTCTGGGGCCAACGTCCTGACTTTC
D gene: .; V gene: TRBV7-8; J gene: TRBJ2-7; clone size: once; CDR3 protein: CASSLSLRPYYEQYF; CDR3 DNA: TGTGCCAGCAGCTTATCTCTACGGCCGTACTACGAGCAGTACTTC
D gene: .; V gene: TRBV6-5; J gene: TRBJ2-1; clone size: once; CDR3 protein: CASSYVAGNEQFF; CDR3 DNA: TGTGCCAGCAGTTACGTTGCAGGGAATGAGCAGTTCTTC
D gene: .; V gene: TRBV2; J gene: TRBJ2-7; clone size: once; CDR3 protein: CASRGGAYEQYF; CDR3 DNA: TGTGCCAGCAGGGGCGGGGCATACGAGCAGTACTTC
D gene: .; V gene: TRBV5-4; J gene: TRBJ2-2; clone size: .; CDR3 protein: CASSPGGRGTGELFF; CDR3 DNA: TGTGCCAGCAGCCCGGGGGGCAGGGGGACCGGGGAGCTGTTTTTT
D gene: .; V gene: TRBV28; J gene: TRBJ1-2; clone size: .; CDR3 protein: CASSSGGDGYTF; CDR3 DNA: TGTGCCAGCAGCTCTGGTGGGGATGGCTACACCTTC
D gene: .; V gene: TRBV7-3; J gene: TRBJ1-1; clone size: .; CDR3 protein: CASSLSETAETFF; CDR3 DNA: TGTGCCAGCAGCTTATCGGAGACGGCCGAAACTTTCTTT
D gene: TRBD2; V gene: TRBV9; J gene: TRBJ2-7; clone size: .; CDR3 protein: CASSVELAGIYEQYF; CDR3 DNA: TGTGCCAGCAGCGTAGAACTAGCGGGAATTTACGAGCAGTACTTC
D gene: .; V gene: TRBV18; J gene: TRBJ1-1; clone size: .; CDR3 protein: CASSPESARFEAFF; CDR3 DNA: TGTGCCAGCTCACCAGAATCTGCGCGTTTCGAAGCTTTCTTT
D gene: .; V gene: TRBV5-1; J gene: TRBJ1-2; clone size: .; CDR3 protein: CASSREVNYGYTF; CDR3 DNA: TGCGCCAGCAGCCGGGAGGTTAACTATGGCTACACCTTC
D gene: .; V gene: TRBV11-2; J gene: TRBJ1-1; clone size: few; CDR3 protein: CASSLMDGTEAFF; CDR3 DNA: TGTGCCAGCAGCTTAATGGACGGGACTGAAGCTTTCTTT
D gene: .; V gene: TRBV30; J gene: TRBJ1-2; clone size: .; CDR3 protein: CAWSDRGDGYTF; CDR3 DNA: TGTGCCTGGAGTGACAGAGGGGATGGCTACACCTTC
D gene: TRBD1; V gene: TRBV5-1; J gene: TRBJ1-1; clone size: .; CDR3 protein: CASSSGQGDNTEAFF; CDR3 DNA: TGCGCCAGCAGCTCGGGACAGGGGGACAACACTGAAGCTTTCTTT